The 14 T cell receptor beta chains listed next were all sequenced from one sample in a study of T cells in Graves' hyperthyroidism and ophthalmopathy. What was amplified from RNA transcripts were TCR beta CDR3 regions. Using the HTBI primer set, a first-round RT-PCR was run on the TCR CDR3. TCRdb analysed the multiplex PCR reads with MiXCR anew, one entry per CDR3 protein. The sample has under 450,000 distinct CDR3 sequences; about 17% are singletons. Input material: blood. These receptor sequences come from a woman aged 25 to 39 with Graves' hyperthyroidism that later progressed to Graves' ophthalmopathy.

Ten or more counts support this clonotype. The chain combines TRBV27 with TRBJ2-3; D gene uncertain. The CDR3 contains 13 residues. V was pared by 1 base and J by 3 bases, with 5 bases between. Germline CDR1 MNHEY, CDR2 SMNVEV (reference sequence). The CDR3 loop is CASSLYPTDTQYF. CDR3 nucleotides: TGTGCCAGCAGTTTATACCCAACAGATACGCAGTATTTT.

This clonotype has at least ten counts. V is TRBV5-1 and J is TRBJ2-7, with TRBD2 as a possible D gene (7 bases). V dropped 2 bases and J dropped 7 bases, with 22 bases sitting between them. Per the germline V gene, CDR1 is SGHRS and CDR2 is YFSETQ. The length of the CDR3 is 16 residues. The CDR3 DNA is TGCGCCAGCAGCTTCCGGGGGGCCGGGATTTCGTGGGAGCAGTACTTC. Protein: CASSFRGAGISWEQYF.

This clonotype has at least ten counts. CDR3 nucleotide sequence: TGCGCCAGCAGCCCAGGGGAGGGGCACGAGCAGTACTTC. It yields the protein CASSPGEGHEQYF. This chain joins TRBV5-1 and TRBJ2-7, with a possible D match to TRBD2 (7 bases). Trimming removed 4 bases from V and 5 bases from J, with 13 bases in between. The V gene's germline CDR1 is SGHRS and CDR2 YFSETQ. The CDR3 is 13 residues long.

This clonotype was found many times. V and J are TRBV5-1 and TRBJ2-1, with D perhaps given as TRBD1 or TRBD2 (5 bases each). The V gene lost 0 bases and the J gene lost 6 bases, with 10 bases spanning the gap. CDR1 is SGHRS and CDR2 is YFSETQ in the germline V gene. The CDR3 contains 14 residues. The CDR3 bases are TGCGCCAGCAGCTTGGGAGGGGCTAGCAATGAGCAGTTCTTC. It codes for CASSLGGASNEQFF.

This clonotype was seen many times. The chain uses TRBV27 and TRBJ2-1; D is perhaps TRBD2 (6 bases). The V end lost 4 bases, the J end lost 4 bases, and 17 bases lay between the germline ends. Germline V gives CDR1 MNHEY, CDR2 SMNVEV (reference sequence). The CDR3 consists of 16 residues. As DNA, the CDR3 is TGTGCCAGCAGTTCCCACGCCGGGACTCTTTACAATGAGCAGTTCTTC. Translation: CASSSHAGTLYNEQFF.

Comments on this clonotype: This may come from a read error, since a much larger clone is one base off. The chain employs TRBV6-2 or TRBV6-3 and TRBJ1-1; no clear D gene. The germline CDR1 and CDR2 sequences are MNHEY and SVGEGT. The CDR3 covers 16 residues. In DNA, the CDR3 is TGTGCCAGCAGCGAGGACCGCCCGAAACTGAACACTGAAGCTCTCTTT. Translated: CASSEDRPKLNTEALF.

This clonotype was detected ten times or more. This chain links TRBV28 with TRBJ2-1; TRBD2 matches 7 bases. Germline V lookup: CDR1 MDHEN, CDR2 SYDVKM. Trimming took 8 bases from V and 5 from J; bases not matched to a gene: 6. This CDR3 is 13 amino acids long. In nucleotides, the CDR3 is TGTGCCAGCGAGGGCGGGAGAGACAATGAGCAGTTCTTC. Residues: CASEGGRDNEQFF.

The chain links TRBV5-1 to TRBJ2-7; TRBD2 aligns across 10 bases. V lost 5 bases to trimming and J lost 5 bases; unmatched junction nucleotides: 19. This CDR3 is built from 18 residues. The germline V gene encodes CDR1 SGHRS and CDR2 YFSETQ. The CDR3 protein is CASRKTGTSDRKYDEQYF. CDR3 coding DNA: TGCGCCAGCAGAAAAACCGGGACTAGCGACCGGAAATACGACGAGCAGTACTTC.

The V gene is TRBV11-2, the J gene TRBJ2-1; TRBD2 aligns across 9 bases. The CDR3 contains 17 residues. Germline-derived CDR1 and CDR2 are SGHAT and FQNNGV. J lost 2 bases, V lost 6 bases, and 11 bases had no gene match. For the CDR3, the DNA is TGTGCCAGCAGGGACCCTTTAGCTAGCGGGACCTACAATGAGCAGTTCTTC. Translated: CASRDPLASGTYNEQFF.

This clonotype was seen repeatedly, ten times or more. Here the CDR3 reads CASRTPPWRKGPFTYGYTF. The CDR3 DNA is TGTGCCAGCCGCACACCACCTTGGAGGAAGGGTCCCTTCACATATGGCTACACCTTC. V and J are TRBV27 and TRBJ1-2, with no clear D. This CDR3 comprises 19 residues. V lost 8 bases, J lost 5 bases, and 33 bases lay in between. Germline values: CDR1 MNHEY, CDR2 SMNVEV (reference sequence).

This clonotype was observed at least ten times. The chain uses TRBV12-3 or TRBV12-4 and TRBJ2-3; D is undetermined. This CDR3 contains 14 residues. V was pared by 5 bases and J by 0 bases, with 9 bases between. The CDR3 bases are TGTGCCAGCAGTCCCCCATCGAGCACAGATACGCAGTATTTT. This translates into CASSPPSSTDTQYF.

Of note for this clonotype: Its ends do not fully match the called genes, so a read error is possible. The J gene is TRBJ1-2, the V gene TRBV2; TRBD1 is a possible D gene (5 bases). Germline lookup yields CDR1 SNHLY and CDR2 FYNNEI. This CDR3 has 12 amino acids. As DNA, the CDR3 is TGTGCCGGCAGTGGGGAGGGGTATGGCTACACCTTC. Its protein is CAGSGEGYGYTF.

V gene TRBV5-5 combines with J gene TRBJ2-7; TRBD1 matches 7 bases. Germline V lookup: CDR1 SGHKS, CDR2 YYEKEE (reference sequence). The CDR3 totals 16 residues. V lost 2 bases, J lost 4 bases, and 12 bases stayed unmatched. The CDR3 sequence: CASSFPLGQVRYEQYF. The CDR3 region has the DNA TGTGCCAGCAGCTTCCCCTTAGGACAGGTGAGATACGAGCAGTACTTC.

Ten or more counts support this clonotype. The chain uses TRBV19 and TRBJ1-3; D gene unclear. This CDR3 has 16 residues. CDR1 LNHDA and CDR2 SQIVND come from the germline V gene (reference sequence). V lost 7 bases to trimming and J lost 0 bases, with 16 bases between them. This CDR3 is CASTQLAGFSGNTIYF. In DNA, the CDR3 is TGTGCCAGTACCCAACTCGCCGGATTCTCTGGAAACACCATATATTTT.